What follows are 4 T cell receptor beta chains derived from one specimen sequenced in a study of human T cells and chemical hapten exposure (dated by TCRdb to the early 2020s). The time point label, read with the paper, signifies: pre-sensitization, week 0. What the treatment or condition label conveys for this sample: therapeutic diphenylcyclopropenone sensitization with weekly scalp DPC. Libraries came from RACE. This sample was sequenced with a NextSeq 500. Using fastp trimming at Q25 and MiXCR clonotype assembly, TCRdb reanalyzed the public sequencing data and kept in-frame beta chains. A single entry per CDR3 protein holds the most common genes and DNA from its merged rows. This sample holds about 120,000 distinct CDR3 sequences; roughly 14% were observed only once. The top ten constitute 2.8% of the sample. The sample was whole blood, taken in connection with sensitization to the hapten diphenylcyclopropenone (DPC). These TCRs come from a young woman with alopecia areata. Some clones in this sample may be carry-over from other donors' samples.

This clonotype was observed many times. The chain links TRBV6-5 to TRBJ1-4; 7 positions agree with TRBD1. This CDR3 is 12 amino acids long. Germline CDR1 MNHEY, CDR2 SVGAGI. V trimming: 4 bases; J trimming: 8 bases; junction bases outside the gene matches: 1. The CDR3 loop reads CASSSGGEKLFF. The DNA for the CDR3 is TGTGCCAGCAGTTCAGGGGGGGAAAAACTGTTTTTT.

The rearrangement uses TRBV21-1 and TRBJ2-4. TRBV21-1 is given as a pseudogene. The CDR3 consists of 15 residues. The CDR3 loop is CASSKRGLAKNIQYF. The CDR3 DNA is TGTGCCAGCAGCAAACGGGGATTAGCCAAAAACATTCAGTACTTC.

The chain joins TRBV20-1 to TRBJ2-7; D gene uncertain. Germline CDR1 and CDR2: DFQATT and SNEGSKA (reference sequence). The CDR3 loop spans 11 amino acids. V was cut by 5 bases and J by 5 bases, with 10 bases left in between. The CDR3 DNA sequence: TGCAGTGCTCCCATTCCCGACGAGCAGTACTTC. This gives the protein CSAPIPDEQYF.

At least ten counts were recorded for this clonotype. This chain links TRBV27 with TRBJ1-5; 7 bases are shared with TRBD1. Germline CDR1 and CDR2: MNHEY and SMNVEV (reference sequence). The CDR3 loop spans 14 amino acids. V was pared by 5 bases and J by 7 bases, with 8 bases of the junction left unmatched. The CDR3 region is CASSRQGGRQPQHF. The CDR3 nucleotides are TGTGCCAGCAGTCGACAGGGTGGAAGGCAGCCCCAGCATTTT.